This TCR beta chain was identified during a study of T cell responses to AZD1222 COVID-19 vaccine. Germline V gene data show CDR1 as SGHTA and CDR2 as FQGNSA. The CDR3 contains 14 residues. V was clipped by 6 bases and J by 0 bases; unmatched bases: 4. On this clone itself: Its target is not known.

The protocol was immunoSEQ multiplex PCR, while the TCRdb copy is restricted to in-frame clones and leaves out a portion. This table holds 15,000 to 20,000 clones, about nine tenths found once. The study, taken as a whole, reports: Dominant CD4 TCR responses targeted spike regions 160-218 and 743-854. At baseline, just a handful of AZD1222 recipients tested seropositive. Repertoires were sampled only after the peak T cell response. Two AZD1222 administrations were followed by greater Spike-specific TCR breadth and depth.

The starting material was peripheral blood, obtained 28 days after the second AZD1222 dose. This receptor was obtained from an adult who received the AZD1222 COVID-19 vaccine. This rearrangement joins TRBV7-2 to TRBJ2-5; 7 nucleotides agree with TRBD1. The CDR3 nucleotides are TGTGCCAGCAGACGACAGGGTAACCAAGAGACCCAGTACTTC. It specifies CASRRQGNQETQYF. Filled out from reference TRBV7-2 and TRBJ2-5, the complete variable domain reads GAGVSQSPSNKVTEKGKDVELRCDPISGHTALYWYRQSLGQGLEFLIYFQGNSAPDKSGLPSDRFSAERTGGSVSTLTIQRTQQEDSAVYLCASRRQGNQETQYFGPGTRLLVL.